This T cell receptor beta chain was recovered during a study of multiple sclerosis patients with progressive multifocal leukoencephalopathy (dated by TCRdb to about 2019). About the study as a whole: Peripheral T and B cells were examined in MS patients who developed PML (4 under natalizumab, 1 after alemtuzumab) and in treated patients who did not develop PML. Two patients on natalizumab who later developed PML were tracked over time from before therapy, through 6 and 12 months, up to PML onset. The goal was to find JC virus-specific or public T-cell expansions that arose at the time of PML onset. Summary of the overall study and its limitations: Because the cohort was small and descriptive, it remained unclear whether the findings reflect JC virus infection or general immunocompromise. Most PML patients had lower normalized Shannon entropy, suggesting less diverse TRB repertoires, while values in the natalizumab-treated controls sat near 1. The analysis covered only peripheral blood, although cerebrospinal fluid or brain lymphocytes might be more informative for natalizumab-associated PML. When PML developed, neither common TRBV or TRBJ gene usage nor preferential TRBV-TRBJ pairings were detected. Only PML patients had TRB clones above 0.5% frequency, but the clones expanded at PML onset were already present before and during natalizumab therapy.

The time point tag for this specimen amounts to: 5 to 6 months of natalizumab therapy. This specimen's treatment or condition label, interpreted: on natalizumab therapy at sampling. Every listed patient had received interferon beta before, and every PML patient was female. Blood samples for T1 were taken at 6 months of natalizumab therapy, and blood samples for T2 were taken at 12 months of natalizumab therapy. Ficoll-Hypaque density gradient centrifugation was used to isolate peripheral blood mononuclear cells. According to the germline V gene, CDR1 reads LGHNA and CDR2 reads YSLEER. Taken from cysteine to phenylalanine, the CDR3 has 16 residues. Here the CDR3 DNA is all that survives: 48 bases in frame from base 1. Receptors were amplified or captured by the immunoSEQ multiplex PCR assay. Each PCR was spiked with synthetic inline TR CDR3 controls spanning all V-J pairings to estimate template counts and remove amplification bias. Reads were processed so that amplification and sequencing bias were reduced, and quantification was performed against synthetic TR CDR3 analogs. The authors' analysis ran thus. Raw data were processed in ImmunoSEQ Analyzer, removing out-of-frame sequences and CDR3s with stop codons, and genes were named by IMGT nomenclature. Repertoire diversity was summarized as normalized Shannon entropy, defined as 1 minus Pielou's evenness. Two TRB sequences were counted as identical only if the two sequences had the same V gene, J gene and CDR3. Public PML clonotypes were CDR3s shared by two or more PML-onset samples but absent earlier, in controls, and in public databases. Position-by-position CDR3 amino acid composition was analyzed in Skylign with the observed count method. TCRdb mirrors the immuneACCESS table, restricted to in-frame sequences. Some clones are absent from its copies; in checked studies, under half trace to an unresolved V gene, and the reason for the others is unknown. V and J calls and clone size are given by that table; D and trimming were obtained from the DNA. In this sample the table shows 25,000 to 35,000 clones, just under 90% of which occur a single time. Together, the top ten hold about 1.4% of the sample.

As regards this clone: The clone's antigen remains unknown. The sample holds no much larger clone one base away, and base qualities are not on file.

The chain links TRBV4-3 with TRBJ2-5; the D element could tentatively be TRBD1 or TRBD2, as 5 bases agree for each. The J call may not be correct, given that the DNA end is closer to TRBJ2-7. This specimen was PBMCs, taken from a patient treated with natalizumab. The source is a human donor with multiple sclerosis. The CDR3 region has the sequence CASSQDRGRIPYEQYF. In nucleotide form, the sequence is TGCGCCAGCAGCCAAGATAGGGGACGGATCCCCTACGAGCAGTACTTC.